This T cell receptor beta chain derives from a study of CD8+CD57+ T cells in acquired aplastic anemia. J was trimmed by 5 bases and V by 6 bases; bases with no gene match: 21. The CDR3 sequence is 19 residues long. Genomic DNA templated the TCR beta VDJ and CDR3 profiling. In TCRdb, the reads were re-called with MiXCR into one record per CDR3 protein. Found here are about 210,000 distinct CDR3 sequences, approximately 60% of them singletons; the top ten hold about 29%. V gene TRBV12-3 or TRBV12-4 combines with J gene TRBJ1-2, with TRBD1 matching over 10 bases. The sequence was obtained from a human donor in good health. Sequenced material: sorted CD4+, CD8+, or CD8+CD57+ T cells (not recorded which) from PBMCs. The CDR3 DNA is TGTGCCAGCAGCCCTGACAGGGGGCGCATCACGACCTCTGTTTATGGCTACACCTTC. Translation gives CASSPDRGRITTSVYGYTF.